The present T cell receptor (beta chain) was sequenced within a study of control samples from healthy donors and cancer patients (dated by TCRdb to the early 2020s). Taken from the germline V gene (reference sequence), the CDR1 and CDR2 loops are LNHDA and SQIVND. At the junction V is shortened by 10 bases and J by 5 bases; bases outside the gene matches: 4. From cysteine to phenylalanine, the CDR3 is 13 amino acids long. Kept here is only the CDR3 DNA, which spans 39 bases and is read in frame from base 1. The library came from the immunoSEQ multiplex PCR assay. The clones in this table, taken by TCRdb from immuneACCESS, are in-frame only. Not every clone is retained; where verified, under half of the shortfall comes from an unresolved V gene, and the cause of the rest is unknown. The sample table contains about 150,000 clones; only one count was recorded for approximately 90% of them. 0.55% to 0.7% of the sample is in the top ten clones.

As concerns this clone: Its antigen target is currently unknown. No base qualities exist here, and no much larger clone lies one base off it.

The clonotype was recovered from a woman aged 25 to 45 in good health. The source material was blood. Rearrangement joined TRBV19 to TRBJ2-2, with TRBD1 matching 10 junction bases. The CDR3: CATEDRGTGELFF. Here is the DNA: TGTGCCACAGAGGACAGGGGGACCGGGGAGCTGTTTTTT.